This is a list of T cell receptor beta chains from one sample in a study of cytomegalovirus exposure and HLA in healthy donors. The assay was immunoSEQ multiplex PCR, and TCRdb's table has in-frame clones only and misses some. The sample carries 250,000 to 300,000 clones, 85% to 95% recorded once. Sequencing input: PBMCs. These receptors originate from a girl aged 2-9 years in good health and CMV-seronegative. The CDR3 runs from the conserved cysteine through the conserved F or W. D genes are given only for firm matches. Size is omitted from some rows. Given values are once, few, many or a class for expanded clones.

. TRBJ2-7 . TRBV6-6 TGTGCCAGCGCCGGACAGAAAAACTACGAGCAGTACTTC CASAGQKNYEQYF
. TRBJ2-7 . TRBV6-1 TGTGCCAGCAGTGAAGTTGCGGGGTACGAGCAGTACTTC CASSEVAGYEQYF
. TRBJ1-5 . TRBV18 TGTGCCAGCTCACCATTTGCAGGGGACCAGCCCCAGCATTTT CASSPFAGDQPQHF
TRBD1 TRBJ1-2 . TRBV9 TGTGCCAGCAGCGTAGGGGGGAAAGGGGGCGGCTATGGCTACACCTTC CASSVGGKGGGYGYTF
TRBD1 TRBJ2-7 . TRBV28 TGTGCCAGCAGTACTGACAGGGGAGGAAGCGAGCAGTACTTC CASSTDRGGSEQYF
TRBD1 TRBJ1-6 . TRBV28 TGTGCCAGCAGTGACGACAGGGGAGGATCACCCCTCCACTTT CASSDDRGGSPLHF
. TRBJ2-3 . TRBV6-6 TGTGCCAGCAGTTCCGGGAGAGTGGATACGCAGTATTTT CASSSGRVDTQYF
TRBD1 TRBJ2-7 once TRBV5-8 TGTGCCAGCAGCTTGGCCGTCGACAGGGTCTACGAGCAGTACTTC CASSLAVDRVYEQYF
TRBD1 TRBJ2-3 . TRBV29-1 TGCAGCGTTGAGGGACAGGGGCGGCCAGATACGCAGTATTTT CSVEGQGRPDTQYF
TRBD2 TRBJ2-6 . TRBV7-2 TGTGCCCGCACTAGCGGGGGGTCTGGGGCCAACGTCCTGACTTTC CARTSGGSGANVLTF
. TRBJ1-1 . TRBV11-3 TGTGCCAGCAGCTTATTTATGGGCGCTGAAGCTTTCTTT CASSLFMGAEAFF
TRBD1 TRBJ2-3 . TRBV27 TGTGCCAGCAGTCTACTCACAGGGGCAGATACGCAGTATTTT CASSLLTGADTQYF
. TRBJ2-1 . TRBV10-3 TGTGCCATCAGTGAGGAGGGCAATGAGCAGTTCTTC CAISEEGNEQFF
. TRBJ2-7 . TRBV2 TGTGCCAGCAGCCCCGGTTACTACGAGCAGTACTTC CASSPGYYEQYF
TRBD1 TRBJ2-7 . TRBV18 TGTGCCAGCTCACCTTCTAGGACAGGCGGCTCCTACGAGCAGTACTTC CASSPSRTGGSYEQYF
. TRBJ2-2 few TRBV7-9 TGTGCCAGCAGAACGCAGGGAAACACCGGGGAGCTGTTTTTT CASRTQGNTGELFF
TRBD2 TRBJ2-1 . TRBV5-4 TGTGCCAGCAGCTTGGCCGGGGGGTTTTCCGGAAGAACGTTCTTC CASSLAGGFSGRTFF
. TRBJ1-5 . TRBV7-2 TGTGCCAGCAGCTTGCGGTCAAATCAGCCCCAGCATTTT CASSLRSNQPQHF